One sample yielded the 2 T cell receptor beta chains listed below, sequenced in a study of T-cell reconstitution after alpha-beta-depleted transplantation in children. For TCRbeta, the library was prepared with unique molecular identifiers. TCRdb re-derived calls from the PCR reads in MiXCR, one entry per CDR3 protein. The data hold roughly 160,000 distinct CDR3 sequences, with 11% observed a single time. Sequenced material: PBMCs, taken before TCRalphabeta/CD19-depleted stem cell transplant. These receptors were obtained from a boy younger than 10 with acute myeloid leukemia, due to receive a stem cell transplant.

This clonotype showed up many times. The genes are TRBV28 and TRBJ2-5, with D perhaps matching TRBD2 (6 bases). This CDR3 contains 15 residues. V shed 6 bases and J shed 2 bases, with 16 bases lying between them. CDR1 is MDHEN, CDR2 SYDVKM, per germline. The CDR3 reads CASRASGGEQETQYF. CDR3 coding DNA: TGTGCCAGCAGGGCCTCGGGCGGGGAGCAAGAGACCCAGTACTTC.

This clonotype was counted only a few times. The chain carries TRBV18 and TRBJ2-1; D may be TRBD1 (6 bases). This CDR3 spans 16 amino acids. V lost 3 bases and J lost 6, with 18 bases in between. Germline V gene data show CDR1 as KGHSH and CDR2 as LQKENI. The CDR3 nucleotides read TGTGCCAGCTCACCGTTCGCCCTGGACAGAGCCAATGAGCAGTTCTTC. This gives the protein CASSPFALDRANEQFF.